This T cell receptor beta chain comes out of a study of blood T cell repertoires in COVID-19. Study summary: Acute and convalescent COVID-19 specimens originated in the United States, Italy and Spain. Sources were T cells, B-cell-depleted T cells, or PBMCs; the material itself was cDNA or gDNA.

This CDR3 is built from 16 residues. Looked up from germline, CDR1 is SGHRS and CDR2 is YFSETQ. After removal of 2 bases from V and 3 bases from J, the junction contained 6 bases not matched to a gene. Original handling: Amplified reference gene primers provided the basis for estimating nucleated cell counts. Profiling relied on immunoSEQ multiplex PCR, and the TCRdb table lists in-frame clones only, not all of them. D and trimming were read from the DNA, whereas the V and J calls and clone size are those reported in that table. The sample lists about 190,000 clones, approximately 85% occurring once. This clone was picked up one time. The same CDR3 is also encoded by other DNA sequences in this sample.

The sequenced sample was peripheral blood. The chain is built from TRBV5-1 and TRBJ2-3; 10 bases align to TRBD2. The origin of this receptor is a woman aged 70-85 years with active or convalescent COVID-19. The CDR3 nucleotides read TGCGCCAGCAGCTTCCCTAGCGGGAGTGGTACAGATACGCAGTATTTT. Amino acids: CASSFPSGSGTDTQYF.